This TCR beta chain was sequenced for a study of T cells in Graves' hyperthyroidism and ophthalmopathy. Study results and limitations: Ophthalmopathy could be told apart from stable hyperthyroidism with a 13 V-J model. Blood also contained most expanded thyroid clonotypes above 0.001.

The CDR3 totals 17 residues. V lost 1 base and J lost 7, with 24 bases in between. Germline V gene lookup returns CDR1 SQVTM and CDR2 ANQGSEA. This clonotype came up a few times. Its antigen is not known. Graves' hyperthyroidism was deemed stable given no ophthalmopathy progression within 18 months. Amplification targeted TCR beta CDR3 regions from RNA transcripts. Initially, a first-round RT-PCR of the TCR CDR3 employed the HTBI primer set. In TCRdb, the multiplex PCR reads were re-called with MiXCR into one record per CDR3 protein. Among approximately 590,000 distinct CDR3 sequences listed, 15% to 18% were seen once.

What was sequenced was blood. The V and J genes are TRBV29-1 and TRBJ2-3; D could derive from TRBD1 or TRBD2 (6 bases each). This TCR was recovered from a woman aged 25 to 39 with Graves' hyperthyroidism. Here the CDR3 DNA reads TGCAGCGTTGAAGTAAAGGGGGGCGCATCCCACTTTAATACGCAGTATTTT. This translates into CSVEVKGGASHFNTQYF.